These T cell receptor beta chains were read from a single sample in a study of a mutant IDH1 vaccine in newly diagnosed glioma. The protocol was immunoSEQ multiplex PCR, while the TCRdb copy is restricted to in-frame clones and leaves out a portion. The sample has around 30,000 clones, around 83% seen once. Sequenced material: peripheral blood mononuclear cells (PBMCs), taken from a glioma patient treated with radiotherapy, temozolomide or both. Source of these receptors: a man aged 50 to 59 with glioma. Some clones in this sample may be carry-over from other donors' samples. Both conserved end residues are part of each CDR3. The D gene is left open where the match is weak. A clone size is listed for some rows: how often the clone was seen (once, few, many), or a class if it is expanded.

CDR3nt: TGTGCCAGCTCACCACTCGGGACTAGATCAAGTAAGGTTTACGAGCAGTACTTC; CDR3aa: CASSPLGTRSSKVYEQYF; j_gene: TRBJ2-7; v_gene: TRBV18; abundance: .; d_gene: TRBD2
CDR3nt: TGTGCCAGCAGCTTAGCGCCCCTAGCGGCCTACAATGAGCAGTTCTTC; CDR3aa: CASSLAPLAAYNEQFF; j_gene: TRBJ2-1; v_gene: TRBV7-8; abundance: .; d_gene: TRBD2
CDR3nt: TGTGCCAGCAGCCCAGGGGGCACCGGGGAGCTGTTTTTT; CDR3aa: CASSPGGTGELFF; j_gene: TRBJ2-2; v_gene: TRBV6-5; abundance: .; d_gene: TRBD1
CDR3nt: TGTGCCAGCAGTCTTCCCTCGTACTCCTACGAGCAGTACTTC; CDR3aa: CASSLPSYSYEQYF; j_gene: TRBJ2-7; v_gene: TRBV2; abundance: .; d_gene: .
CDR3nt: TGTGCCATATCCGGCTCCTACGAGCAGTACTTC; CDR3aa: CAISGSYEQYF; j_gene: TRBJ2-7; v_gene: TRBV10-3; abundance: .; d_gene: .
CDR3nt: TGTGCCAGCAGCGTATTTTCTAGCGGGGGGCAGGGGACCCAGTACTTC; CDR3aa: CASSVFSSGGQGTQYF; j_gene: TRBJ2-5; v_gene: TRBV5-6; abundance: .; d_gene: TRBD2
CDR3nt: TGCGCCAGCAGCCGCGGTTTCGAAGGAGCTTACGAGCAGTACTTC; CDR3aa: CASSRGFEGAYEQYF; j_gene: TRBJ2-7; v_gene: TRBV4-3; abundance: .; d_gene: .
CDR3nt: TGTGCCAGCAGCTTACAGGACGGCAATCAGCCCCAGCATTTT; CDR3aa: CASSLQDGNQPQHF; j_gene: TRBJ1-5; v_gene: TRBV7-2; abundance: .; d_gene: .
CDR3nt: TGTGCCAGCAGTTTTGGGCCTACGGGGGGCCCGGAGACCCAGTACTTC; CDR3aa: CASSFGPTGGPETQYF; j_gene: TRBJ2-5; v_gene: TRBV27; abundance: .; d_gene: .
CDR3nt: TGTGCCAGTAGTACGACCTCCGGGGCAGACTACACCTTC; CDR3aa: CASSTTSGADYTF; j_gene: TRBJ1-2; v_gene: TRBV19; abundance: .; d_gene: .
CDR3nt: TGTGCCAGTCGCCAGGGAGGTGGGACTGAAGCTTTCTTT; CDR3aa: CASRQGGGTEAFF; j_gene: TRBJ1-1; v_gene: TRBV19; abundance: .; d_gene: .
CDR3nt: TGTGCCAGCAGTTACTCGAGCCAGGACTACACCGGGGAGCTGTTTTTT; CDR3aa: CASSYSSQDYTGELFF; j_gene: TRBJ2-2; v_gene: TRBV6-6; abundance: .; d_gene: .
CDR3nt: TGCGCCAGCTCCACCGGGACAATAGAGACCCAGTACTTC; CDR3aa: CASSTGTIETQYF; j_gene: TRBJ2-5; v_gene: TRBV4-1; abundance: .; d_gene: .
CDR3nt: TGTGCCAGTCCATCGGGAAACACTGAAGCTTTCTTT; CDR3aa: CASPSGNTEAFF; j_gene: TRBJ1-1; v_gene: TRBV7-9; abundance: .; d_gene: .
CDR3nt: TGTGCCAGCAGTGCCCCGGGACAGGGAAATTCACCCCTCCACTTT; CDR3aa: CASSAPGQGNSPLHF; j_gene: TRBJ1-6; v_gene: TRBV25-1; abundance: .; d_gene: TRBD1
CDR3nt: TGTGCCAGCAGTAGGCCAGAAGAGACCCAGTACTTC; CDR3aa: CASSRPEETQYF; j_gene: TRBJ2-5; v_gene: TRBV27; abundance: .; d_gene: .
CDR3nt: TGCGCCAGCAGCCCCTACCGGCGGGGCGAGTGGAATGAGCAGTTCTTC; CDR3aa: CASSPYRRGEWNEQFF; j_gene: TRBJ2-1; v_gene: TRBV4-1; abundance: .; d_gene: .
CDR3nt: TGTGCCACCAGCCCCGACAGGTTGGGCAATCAGCCCCAGCATTTT; CDR3aa: CATSPDRLGNQPQHF; j_gene: TRBJ1-5; v_gene: TRBV15; abundance: once; d_gene: .
CDR3nt: TGTGCCAGCAGCTCAGGCCTCAACTTTGGCTACACCTTC; CDR3aa: CASSSGLNFGYTF; j_gene: TRBJ1-2; v_gene: TRBV5-4; abundance: .; d_gene: .
CDR3nt: TGCGCCAGCCAGCTTGGAGGGGACTATAATTCACCCCTCCACTTT; CDR3aa: CASQLGGDYNSPLHF; j_gene: TRBJ1-6; v_gene: TRBV5-1; abundance: once; d_gene: .
CDR3nt: TGTGCCAGCAGGATTAGACAGGGGACCGGGGAGCTGTTTTTT; CDR3aa: CASRIRQGTGELFF; j_gene: TRBJ2-2; v_gene: TRBV7-2; abundance: .; d_gene: TRBD1
CDR3nt: TGTGCCAGCAGCTCAGCGACGGTCCACACTGAAGCTTTCTTT; CDR3aa: CASSSATVHTEAFF; j_gene: TRBJ1-1; v_gene: TRBV7-9; abundance: .; d_gene: .